This T cell receptor (beta chain) was sequenced in a study of blood T cell repertoires in COVID-19 (dated by TCRdb to 2019 to 2021). At the level of the whole study: Samples covering the acute and convalescent phases of COVID-19 were provided by collaborators in the United States, Italy and Spain. The prospective study material was composed of cDNA or gDNA derived from T cells, B-cell-depleted T cells, or PBMCs. The dataset comprised deeply sampled blood TCRbeta repertoires from subjects exposed to, actively infected with, or recovered from COVID-19. The repertoires were made available in a free public database intended to serve as a resource for research on the immune response to SARS-CoV-2. The samples were drawn from two sources: the first 160 participants of the ongoing ImmuneRACE study, and fewer than 1,500 subjects contributed by 6 global collaborators. Sample metadata almost always included a de-identified subject ID, COVID-19 status, age in years and sex. HLA class I and class II types, where available, came from metadata supplied by the sample provider rather than from assay-based typing. Paper-wide results and their limitations: The quantity of clinical and demographic metadata differed by source and by participant and was supplied without curation.

A word on this clone: It has no known antigen specificity. Within one base of it there is no much larger clone, and no base qualities were kept.

The germline V gene specifies MDHEN as CDR1 and SYDVKM as CDR2. Taken from cysteine to phenylalanine, the CDR3 has 16 residues. The sequence is cut down to CDR3 DNA, 48 bases in frame from base 1. Trimming accounts for 5 bases at V and 4 bases at J, while the number of junction bases matched to no gene is 6. Each collaborating institution followed its own protocols to collect whole blood in K2EDTA tubes. Collaborator samples were shipped for TCRbeta analysis as frozen whole blood, isolated PBMCs, or DNA extracted from either sample type. TCRbeta CDR3 regions were amplified from genomic DNA using the immunoSEQ Assay, a bias-controlled multiplex PCR. As for the authors' bioinformatics: The number of nucleated cells in each sample was estimated from the amplification of reference gene primers within the assay. To quantify the absolute abundance of each unique TCRbeta CDR3 rearrangement, sequence reads were collapsed and filtered. Productive Simpson clonality was computed per sample as the square root of Simpson's diversity index over productive rearrangements. The table was pulled from immuneACCESS by TCRdb, which kept in-frame rearrangements only. Such tables lose some clones; where checked, under half of the loss comes from unresolved V genes, and the rest has no known cause. From that table come the V and J calls and clone size; the DNA was used to work out D and trimming. Counted in this sample were some 150,000 clones; 81% of them appeared once. The top ten clones comprise 8.4% of the sample.

This clonotype was obtained from an older woman with active or convalescent COVID-19. The sequenced sample was peripheral blood. The rearranged chain carries TRBV28 and TRBJ1-5, with 12 central nucleotides matching TRBD1. The nucleotide sequence reads TGTGCCAGCAGTCACCGGGACAGGGGGCAGAATCAGCCCCAGCATTTT. Its translation reads: CASSHRDRGQNQPQHF.